The 29 T cell receptor beta chains presented below share a single source sample, sequenced in a study of a mutant IDH1 vaccine in newly diagnosed glioma. For these receptors, no antigen is known. The method was immunoSEQ multiplex PCR; TCRdb's version includes in-frame clones alone and lacks a portion of them. The table shows over 35,000 clones, with roughly four fifths occurring only once. The time point denotes: week 35, safety follow-up. Topical imiquimod accompanied each vaccine dose, which consisted of 300 ug of mutant IDH1 20-mer peptide. The starting material was PBMCs, obtained from a glioma patient whose treatment included an IDH1 peptide vaccine. Every receptor here comes from a woman aged 50 to 60 with glioma.

V gene TRBV6-5 combines with J gene TRBJ1-5; no clear D. The germline V and J ends were trimmed by 6 bases and 6 bases, with 12 bases remaining between them. The CDR3 spans 13 residues. Germline V gene data show CDR1 as MNHEY and CDR2 as SVGAGI. This CDR3 reads CASSGSSSQPQHF. In DNA, the CDR3 is TGTGCCAGCAGCGGATCCTCCTCTCAGCCCCAGCATTTT.

The chain combines TRBV6-5 with TRBJ2-2; possibly TRBD1 for D (5 bases). Germline values: CDR1 MNHEY, CDR2 SVGAGI. V lost 8 bases to trimming and J lost 7 bases, with 14 bases between them. This CDR3 spans 13 amino acids. CDR3 region: CASYGPTGGELFF. The CDR3 coding sequence is TGTGCCAGCTACGGCCCCACAGGCGGGGAGCTGTTTTTT.

The chain has TRBV4-3 and TRBJ1-2; TRBD1 aligns across 9 bases. Trimming removed 4 bases from V and 7 bases from J; junction bases left unmatched: 13. Germline loops: CDR1 LGHNA, CDR2 YSLEER. The CDR3 is 16 residues long. CDR3 amino acids: CASSPTAGQGKGGYTF. CDR3 DNA sequence: TGCGCCAGCAGCCCTACGGCGGGACAGGGTAAGGGTGGCTACACCTTC.

The chain combines TRBV5-6 with TRBJ1-1; D is unclear. The CDR3 length is 12 residues. The V gene's germline CDR1 is SGHDT and CDR2 YYEEEE. Trimming stripped 4 bases from V and 5 bases from J, with 9 bases between. This CDR3 reads CASSAGETEAFF. In DNA form, the CDR3 reads TGTGCCAGCAGCGCCGGGGAAACTGAAGCTTTCTTT.

The table lists this clone with a count of one. The rearrangement uses TRBV6-1 and TRBJ2-7; TRBD2 matches 8 bases. The CDR3 totals 15 residues. J gave up 0 bases and V 7 bases, and 8 bases lay outside the gene matches. Per germline, CDR1 MNHNS and CDR2 SASEGT. CDR3: CASNRGGGSSYEQYF. The CDR3 DNA reads as TGTGCCAGCAACCGGGGGGGTGGGAGCTCCTACGAGCAGTACTTC.

The chain employs TRBV7-2 and TRBJ1-4; D remains ambiguous. Germline assignment: CDR1 SGHTA and CDR2 FQGNSA. Between the trimmed V and J ends, which lost 1 base and 6 bases, there was a span of 9 bases. This CDR3 spans 14 amino acids. The CDR3 reads CASSLVLGDEKLFF. CDR3 in DNA: TGTGCCAGCAGCTTAGTACTGGGTGATGAAAAACTGTTTTTT.

The CDR3: CASSALSRGGFYEQYF. DNA of the CDR3: TGTGCCAGCAGTGCCCTCTCGCGCGGGGGGTTCTACGAGCAGTACTTC. This sequence joins TRBV2 and TRBJ2-7; 8 positions agree with TRBD2. The V gene end was trimmed by 4 bases and the J gene end by 3 bases; junction bases not matched to a gene: 11. The CDR3 is made up of 16 amino acids. CDR1 SNHLY and CDR2 FYNNEI come from the germline V gene.

The chain recombines TRBV10-3 with TRBJ1-3; D unresolved. The CDR3 sequence is 15 residues long. V shed 6 bases and J shed 1 base, with 13 bases lying between them. CDR1 is ENHRY, CDR2 SYGVKD, per germline. CDR3 amino acids: CAIRSLSRSGNTIYF. The CDR3 nucleotides are TGTGCCATCAGATCTTTGAGTAGATCTGGAAACACCATATATTTT.

This sequence joins TRBV27 and TRBJ2-7; TRBD1 matches at 7 bases. CDR1 is MNHEY, CDR2 SMNVEV, per germline (reference sequence). V trimming: 0 bases; J trimming: 0 bases; junction bases outside the gene matches: 14. The CDR3 is 19 amino acids. CDR3 amino acids: CASSLSPGQKKVSSYEQYF. For the CDR3, the DNA is TGTGCCAGCAGTTTATCGCCGGGACAGAAGAAGGTTAGCTCCTACGAGCAGTACTTC.

The chain couples TRBV28 to TRBJ1-6, with D unclear. Trimming took off 6 bases at V and 5 bases at J, with 8 bases between the two ends. This CDR3 spans 13 amino acids. Germline CDR1 MDHEN, CDR2 SYDVKM. The chain's CDR3 is CASRGGHNSPLHF. DNA of the CDR3: TGTGCCAGCAGAGGCGGTCATAATTCACCCCTCCACTTT.

The genes are TRBV27 and TRBJ2-7; 7 bases agree with TRBD2. From germline, CDR1 is MNHEY and CDR2 SMNVEV (reference sequence). J was trimmed by 5 bases and V by 5 bases; bases with no gene match: 9. The CDR3 extends over 14 amino acids. As DNA, the CDR3 is TGTGCCAGCAGTACGGATCGGGGGACTAACGAGCAGTACTTC. It translates to CASSTDRGTNEQYF.

CDR3 residues: CASSRDRAGYEQYF. CDR3 sequence (DNA): TGCGCCAGCAGCCGGGACAGGGCCGGGTACGAGCAGTACTTC. This chain connects TRBV4-1 to TRBJ2-7; 9 bases map to TRBD1. Per the germline V gene, CDR1 is MGHRA and CDR2 is YSYEKL. V lost 4 bases to trimming and J lost 4 bases; unmatched junction nucleotides: 5. The CDR3 is 14 amino acids.

V usage is TRBV27 and J usage is TRBJ1-2, with TRBD1 matching 11 bases. The CDR3 runs to 17 residues. Germline CDR1 is MNHEY and CDR2 is SMNVEV (reference sequence). With V trimmed by 6 bases and J by 4 bases, 13 bases remained unmatched. The CDR3 region has the DNA TGTGCCAGCAGGACTCCCGGGACAGGGGGTAGTGGCTATGGCTACACCTTC. It yields the protein CASRTPGTGGSGYGYTF.

This chain uses TRBV10-1 with TRBJ1-1; TRBD1 is a possible D gene (5 bases). This CDR3 has 16 amino acids. Germline assignment: CDR1 WNHNN and CDR2 SYGVQD (reference sequence). V lost 7 bases, J lost 0 bases, and 18 bases lay in between. CDR3 sequence (DNA): TGCGCCAGCACTACTAAGGGGCACCTTATGAACACTGAAGCTTTCTTT. Amino acid sequence: CASTTKGHLMNTEAFF.

This chain links TRBV10-3 with TRBJ1-1, with D uncertain. The CDR3 has 13 residues. The germline CDR1 and CDR2 sequences are ENHRY and SYGVKD. V lost 6 bases and J lost 1, with 9 bases in between. CDR3 nucleotides: TGTGCCATCAGGCGTGGGGAGAACACTGAAGCTTTCTTT. It encodes CAIRRGENTEAFF.

In its sample, this clone was seen once. This chain links TRBV28 with TRBJ2-5; no firm D call. Germline V gene sequence: CDR1 MDHEN, CDR2 SYDVKM. The CDR3 length is 14 residues. The germline V and J ends were trimmed by 5 bases and 5 bases, with 15 bases remaining between them. CDR3 nucleotide sequence: TGTGCCAGCAGTCTGAACCGGGTTAGGGAGACCCAGTACTTC. Translation: CASSLNRVRETQYF.

The chain links TRBV2 to TRBJ1-2; tentatively, D is TRBD1 (5 bases). This CDR3 is built from 16 residues. Trimming stripped 3 bases from V and 5 bases from J, with 19 bases between. Germline V gives CDR1 SNHLY, CDR2 FYNNEI. The CDR3 loop is CASSESRGGSFYGYTF. The CDR3, as DNA: TGTGCCAGCAGTGAGAGTAGGGGAGGGTCGTTTTATGGCTACACCTTC.

In the case of this clone: The germline gene is not matched at one end of the junction; a read error may be the cause. V gene TRBV18 combines with J gene TRBJ1-1; 8 nucleotides agree with TRBD1. CDR3 length: 14 residues. CDR1 is KGHSH, CDR2 LQKENI, per germline. The CDR3 reads CASSPQTGETEAFF. CDR3 nucleotides: TGTGCCAGCTCCCCACAGACAGGGGAAACTGAAGCTTTCTTT.

The genes are TRBV6-5 and TRBJ1-4, with 9 positions matching TRBD1. From germline, CDR1 is MNHEY and CDR2 SVGAGI. The CDR3 loop spans 15 amino acids. The V segment lost 0 bases and the J segment 7 bases; nucleotides outside the gene matches: 3. The CDR3 loop reads CASSYSDRGGEKLFF. DNA of the CDR3: TGTGCCAGCAGTTACTCGGACAGGGGTGGTGAAAAACTGTTTTTT.

The chain has TRBV30 and TRBJ2-7, with D possibly TRBD2 on 5 matching bases. The germline CDR1 and CDR2 sequences are GTSNPN and SVGIG (reference sequence). The V gene lost 0 bases and the J gene lost 1 base, with 10 bases spanning the gap. This CDR3 comprises 14 residues. CDR3 sequence: CAWSVGSKSYEQYF. In DNA form, the CDR3 reads TGTGCCTGGAGTGTAGGGAGTAAATCCTACGAGCAGTACTTC.

The rearrangement joins TRBV6-5 to TRBJ1-2; possible D gene TRBD1, 5 bases. Deletions cut 2 bases from V and 4 bases from J, with 8 bases between. The CDR3 has 13 residues. The germline V gene has CDR1 MNHEY and CDR2 SVGAGI. The DNA for the CDR3 is TGTGCCAGCAGTTACCAGGGTCGCTATGGCTACACCTTC. Its protein is CASSYQGRYGYTF.

This chain uses TRBV30 with TRBJ1-2, with D unclear. CDR3 size: 10 residues. Germline V gene lookup returns CDR1 GTSNPN and CDR2 SVGIG (reference sequence). V was shortened by 8 bases and J by 8 bases, with 12 bases between the two germline ends. CDR3 amino acids: CAGGGVGYTF. Here the CDR3 DNA reads TGTGCCGGCGGCGGGGTGGGCTACACCTTC.

V and J are TRBV7-2 and TRBJ1-2; D unclear. CDR3 length equals 14 residues. With 3 bases removed from V and 10 bases from J, the gap between germline ends came to 18 bases. Germline V gene lookup returns CDR1 SGHTA and CDR2 FQGNSA. For the CDR3, the DNA is TGTGCCAGCAGCTTTGATAGGCGAACCCCTTCCTACACCTTC. Protein: CASSFDRRTPSYTF.

This clone has just one count. The CDR3 loop reads CASSQDPPGAGGRYTQYF. CDR3 sequence (DNA): TGCGCCAGCAGCCAAGACCCCCCCGGAGCGGGGGGGCGGTATACGCAGTATTTT. The gene calls are TRBV4-3 and TRBJ2-3, with 10 bases fitting TRBD2. The V segment lost 0 bases and the J segment 7 bases; nucleotides outside the gene matches: 13. In germline, CDR1 is LGHNA, CDR2 YSLEER. CDR3 length: 18 amino acids.

This chain links TRBV9 with TRBJ1-5, with D perhaps matching TRBD1 (5 bases). CDR1 is SGDLS, CDR2 YYNGEE, per germline. The CDR3 is 14 amino acids. Trimming took off 0 bases at V and 8 bases at J, with 12 bases between the two ends. The CDR3 DNA follows: TGTGCCAGCAGCGTAGTAGGGTTGGGGGAGCCCCAGCATTTT. It specifies CASSVVGLGEPQHF.

This sequence joins TRBV15 and TRBJ1-5; no firm D call. V was clipped by 0 bases and J by 7 bases, with 4 bases between them. The CDR3 sequence is 12 residues long. CDR1 and CDR2 from the germline V gene are LNHNV and YYDKDF (reference sequence). The DNA for the CDR3 is TGTGCCACCAGCAGAGATCAACAGCCCCAGCATTTT. Translated, it gives CATSRDQQPQHF.

The chain recombines TRBV20-1 with TRBJ1-1, with D unclear. The CDR3 loop spans 9 amino acids. Germline loops: CDR1 DFQATT, CDR2 SNEGSKA (reference sequence). Trimming removed 8 bases from V and 6 bases from J, with 7 bases in between. The CDR3 sequence is CSLNAEAFF. Written as DNA, the CDR3 is TGCAGTCTTAACGCTGAAGCTTTCTTT.

V usage is TRBV27 and J usage is TRBJ2-7, with TRBD2 matching over 7 bases. The germline gives CDR1 MNHEY, CDR2 SMNVEV (reference sequence). The V gene end was trimmed by 0 bases and the J gene end by 7 bases; junction bases not matched to a gene: 12. The CDR3 is 16 residues long. CDR3 sequence: CASSLSGGTRSSEQYF. The DNA for the CDR3 is TGTGCCAGCAGTTTATCGGGGGGGACCCGTTCCTCGGAGCAGTACTTC.

The rearrangement links TRBV4-2 to TRBJ1-2; maybe TRBD1 (6 bases). The ends were cut back, 0 bases at V and 3 bases at J, with 14 bases in the middle. This CDR3 contains 16 residues. CDR1 LGHNA and CDR2 YNFKEQ come from the germline V gene. CDR3 DNA: TGTGCCAGCAGCCAAGATAAGTCGGGGGGCGACTATGGCTACACCTTC. This encodes CASSQDKSGGDYGYTF.